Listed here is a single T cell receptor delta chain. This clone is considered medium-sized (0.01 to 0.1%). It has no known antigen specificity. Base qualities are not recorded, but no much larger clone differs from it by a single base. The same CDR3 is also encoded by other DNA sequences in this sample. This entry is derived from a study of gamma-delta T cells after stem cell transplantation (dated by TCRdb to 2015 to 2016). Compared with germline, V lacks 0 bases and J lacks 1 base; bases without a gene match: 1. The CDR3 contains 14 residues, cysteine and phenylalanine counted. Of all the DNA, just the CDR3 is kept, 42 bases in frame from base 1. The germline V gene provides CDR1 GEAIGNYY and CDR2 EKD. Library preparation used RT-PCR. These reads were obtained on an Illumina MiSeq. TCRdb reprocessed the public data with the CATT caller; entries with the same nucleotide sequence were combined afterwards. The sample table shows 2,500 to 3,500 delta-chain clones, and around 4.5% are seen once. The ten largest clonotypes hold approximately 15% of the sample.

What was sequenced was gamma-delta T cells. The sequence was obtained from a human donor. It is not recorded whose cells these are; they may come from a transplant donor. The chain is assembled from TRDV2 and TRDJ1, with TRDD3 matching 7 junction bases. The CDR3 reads CACDTLGGTDKLIF. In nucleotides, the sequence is TGTGCCTGTGACACCCTGGGGGGCACCGATAAACTCATCTTT.